This TCR beta chain was identified during a study of blood T cell repertoires in COVID-19. CDR1 and CDR2 (germline): MNHEY, SVGAGI. The CDR3 totals 14 residues. Trimming left V 6 bases short and J 3 bases short, with 12 bases between. Authors' data handling: By means of reference gene primer amplification, nucleated cell counts were estimated. Produced via immunoSEQ multiplex PCR; TCRdb's table is partial and in-frame only. The D gene and trimming were derived from the DNA, and the V and J assignments and clone size from that table. This table holds about 54,000 clones, 80% to 90% found once. The sequence was obtained from a man between 35 and 55 years old with COVID-19, enrolled during active disease. The sequenced sample consisted of peripheral blood. The chain links TRBV6-5 to TRBJ1-5, with D possibly being TRBD1 (6 bases). The CDR3 sequence: CASRAQGPNQPQHF. The CDR3, as DNA: TGTGCCAGCAGAGCCCAGGGGCCCAATCAGCCCCAGCATTTT.